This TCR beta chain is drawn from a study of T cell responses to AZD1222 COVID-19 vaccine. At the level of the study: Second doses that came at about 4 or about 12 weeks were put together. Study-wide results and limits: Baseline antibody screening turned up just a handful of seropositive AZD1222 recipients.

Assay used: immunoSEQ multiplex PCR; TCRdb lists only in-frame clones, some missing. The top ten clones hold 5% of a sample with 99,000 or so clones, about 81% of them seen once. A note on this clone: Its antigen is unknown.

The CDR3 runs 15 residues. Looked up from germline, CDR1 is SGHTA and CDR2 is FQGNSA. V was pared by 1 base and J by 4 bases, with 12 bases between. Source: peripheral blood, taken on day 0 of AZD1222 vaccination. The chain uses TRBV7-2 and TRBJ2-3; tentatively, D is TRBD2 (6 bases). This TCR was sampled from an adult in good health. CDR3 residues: CASSLVSGFSDTQYF. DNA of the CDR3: TGTGCCAGCAGCTTAGTAAGCGGGTTCTCAGATACGCAGTATTTT.